A selection of T cell receptor beta chains follows, all from one sample in a study of STAT5B mutations in CD4+ large granular lymphocyte leukemia. The table came from immunoSEQ multiplex PCR; TCRdb's copy has only in-frame clones and leaves some out. The repertoire consists of about 19,000 clones, with approximately 84% occurring once and the leading ten covering approximately 13%. Source material: CD4+ T cells from blood buffy coats. These receptor sequences come from a human donor in good health. The CDR3 runs from the conserved cysteine through the conserved F or W. A D gene is named only where the DNA matches it firmly. Expanded clones get a size class; other rows say once, few or many, or leave the size out.

TRBJ2-7,TRBV9,TRBD2,NA,CASSVGVAGVIEQYF,TGTGCCAGCAGCGTAGGGGTAGCGGGAGTAATCGAGCAGTACTTC
TRBJ2-5,TRBV6-4,TRBD1,NA,CASSGTGYLRETQYF,TGTGCCAGCAGTGGGACAGGGTACTTGCGGGAGACCCAGTACTTC
TRBJ2-7,TRBV11-3,TRBD1,NA,CASSISTGREQYF,TGTGCCAGCAGCATATCGACAGGGCGCGAGCAGTACTTC
TRBJ1-3,TRBV6-5,NA,NA,CASSRLNGAGNTIYF,TGTGCCAGCAGCAGGCTCAACGGGGCTGGAAACACCATATATTTT
TRBJ2-7,TRBV19,NA,NA,CASSIGDAYYEQYF,TGTGCCAGTAGTATAGGAGACGCCTACTACGAGCAGTACTTC
TRBJ1-3,TRBV9,NA,NA,CASSDRQGSGNTIYF,TGTGCCAGCAGCGACAGGCAGGGTTCTGGAAACACCATATATTTT
TRBJ1-5,TRBV6-6,NA,NA,CASSLRLERVQPQHF,TGTGCCAGCAGTCTTCGCTTAGAGAGGGTGCAGCCCCAGCATTTT
TRBJ2-2,TRBV5-4,TRBD2,NA,CASSLSGSFTGELFF,TGTGCCAGCAGCTTGAGCGGGAGTTTCACCGGGGAGCTGTTTTTT
TRBJ2-3,TRBV28,TRBD1,NA,CASSSTGQGAVDTQYF,TGTGCCAGCAGTTCGACCGGACAGGGGGCGGTAGATACGCAGTATTTT
TRBJ1-1,TRBV5-4,NA,NA,CASSLFLTTEAFF,TGTGCCAGCAGCCTTTTCTTGACCACTGAAGCTTTCTTT
TRBJ1-3,TRBV30,NA,NA,CAWSALPGNTIYF,TGTGCCTGGAGTGCGTTACCTGGAAACACCATATATTTT
TRBJ2-1,TRBV9,NA,NA,CASSVQDVDFSYNEQFF,TGTGCCAGCAGCGTGCAAGACGTAGATTTCTCCTACAATGAGCAGTTCTTC
TRBJ2-3,TRBV10-3,NA,NA,CAISAGEAITDTQYF,TGTGCCATCAGTGCGGGGGAGGCCATTACAGATACGCAGTATTTT
TRBJ1-3,TRBV6-1,TRBD1,NA,CASSEQGAYSGNTIYF,TGTGCCAGCAGTGAACAGGGGGCTTACTCTGGAAACACCATATATTTT
TRBJ1-1,TRBV10-3,TRBD1,NA,CAISMGQLNTEAFF,TGTGCCATCTCGATGGGACAGTTGAACACTGAAGCTTTCTTT
TRBJ2-2,TRBV5-6,NA,NA,CASSLEGTNTGELFF,TGTGCCAGCAGCTTGGAAGGGACCAACACCGGGGAGCTGTTTTTT
TRBJ2-6,TRBV9,TRBD1,NA,CASSRPGQGAFGANVLTF,TGTGCCAGCAGCAGACCGGGACAGGGGGCCTTTGGGGCCAACGTCCTGACTTTC
TRBJ1-1,TRBV19,NA,NA,CASSTHGTLGTEAFF,TGTGCCAGTAGTACTCACGGGACCCTGGGAACTGAAGCTTTCTTT
TRBJ1-2,TRBV7-8,NA,NA,CASSLGVGVNLGYTF,TGTGCCAGCAGCTTAGGGGTAGGGGTTAACCTTGGCTACACCTTC
TRBJ1-3,TRBV14,NA,NA,CASSQDLNSGNTIYF,TGTGCCAGCAGCCAAGATCTTAACAGTGGAAACACCATATATTTT
TRBJ2-5,TRBV5-4,NA,NA,CASSAPWETQYF,TGTGCCAGCAGCGCTCCGTGGGAGACCCAGTACTTC
TRBJ1-1,TRBV11-2,NA,NA,CASSLEMGTEAFF,TGTGCCAGCAGCTTAGAGATGGGTACTGAAGCTTTCTTT
TRBJ2-3,TRBV7-6,NA,NA,CASSLGPPGTDTQYF,TGTGCCAGCAGCTTAGGACCCCCTGGCACAGATACGCAGTATTTT
TRBJ2-3,TRBV19,TRBD2,NA,CASSVRGGTDTQYF,TGTGCCAGTAGTGTTCGGGGGGGGACAGATACGCAGTATTTT
TRBJ1-2,TRBV7-9,NA,NA,CASSLGEAGRNRGYTF,TGTGCCAGCAGCTTAGGGGAGGCAGGGAGGAATCGCGGCTACACCTTC
TRBJ2-1,TRBV9,NA,NA,CASSAGLTHGGNEQFF,TGTGCCAGCAGCGCGGGACTCACCCACGGGGGCAATGAGCAGTTCTTC
TRBJ2-7,TRBV7-9,TRBD2,NA,CASSLGLAGGTYEQYF,TGTGCCAGCAGCTTAGGTCTAGCGGGAGGGACCTACGAGCAGTACTTC
TRBJ2-6,TRBV19,NA,NA,CASSPRVVLSGANVLTF,TGTGCCAGTAGCCCCAGGGTCGTTCTCTCTGGGGCCAACGTCCTGACTTTC
TRBJ2-7,TRBV14,NA,few,CASSLGSGTVYYEQYF,TGTGCCAGCAGCCTCGGTAGTGGGACGGTGTACTACGAGCAGTACTTC
TRBJ2-7,TRBV6-1,NA,NA,CASFRTVGSYEQYF,TGTGCCAGTTTTCGGACCGTAGGCTCCTACGAGCAGTACTTC
TRBJ2-7,TRBV6-6,TRBD2,NA,CASRPLAGGAYEQYF,TGTGCCAGCAGACCACTAGCGGGAGGGGCCTACGAGCAGTACTTC
TRBJ2-3,TRBV9,TRBD2,NA,CASSARLAGGGSTDTQYF,TGTGCCAGCAGCGCCCGACTAGCGGGAGGAGGGAGCACAGATACGCAGTATTTT
TRBJ1-2,TRBV30,NA,NA,CAWSQGYGYTF,TGTGCCTGGTCACAGGGTTACGGCTACACCTTC
TRBJ1-2,TRBV29-1,NA,NA,CSVEGASYTF,TGCAGCGTTGAAGGAGCTAGCTACACCTTC
TRBJ2-5,TRBV7-2,TRBD1,NA,CASSRDRQETQYF,TGTGCCAGCAGTCGGGACAGACAAGAGACCCAGTACTTC
TRBJ1-1,TRBV9,NA,NA,CASSPRGYMNTEAFF,TGTGCCAGCTCCCCCCGGGGGTACATGAACACTGAAGCTTTCTTT
TRBJ2-5,TRBV6-1,TRBD2,NA,CASSGLVAGVRETQYF,TGTGCCAGCAGTGGACTAGTTGCGGGAGTTCGAGAGACCCAGTACTTC
TRBJ1-1,TRBV15,NA,NA,CATSRDRPVMNTEAFF,TGTGCCACCAGCAGAGATCGTCCAGTGATGAACACTGAAGCTTTCTTT
TRBJ1-2,TRBV28,TRBD1,NA,CASTLTGNYGYTF,TGTGCCAGCACTCTGACAGGGAACTATGGCTACACCTTC